The 26 T cell receptor beta chains below were found in one sample sequenced in a study of beta chain features in type 1 diabetes. Findings of the study overall: In every one of the four CD4+ subsets, TCRB CDR3s were moderately but significantly shorter in Type 1 diabetes patients.

The authors reverse transcribed all of the isolated RNA, so sequencing captured expressed TCRB transcripts. Sequencing was performed with immunoSEQ multiplex PCR; in TCRdb, only in-frame clones are kept and a portion is missing. The sample has tens of thousands of clones; roughly two fifths are singletons. Their antigen targets remain unknown. Sequenced input: Tregs from blood. These receptors were obtained from a man younger than 45 with type 1 diabetes.

The chain carries TRBV28 and TRBJ2-3; 13 bases fit TRBD2. CDR3 length equals 16 residues. V shed 5 bases, J shed 5 bases, and the junction held 7 bases outside the gene matches. CDR1 is MDHEN and CDR2 is SYDVKM in the germline V gene. CDR3 DNA sequence: TGTGCCAGCAGTCCCGGACTAGCGGGAGCGATAGATACGCAGTATTTT. It encodes CASSPGLAGAIDTQYF.

The chain joins TRBV7-9 to TRBJ2-2, with 11 bases fitting TRBD2. The length of the CDR3 is 17 residues. Per germline, CDR1 SEHNR and CDR2 FQNEAQ (reference sequence). Losses at the gene ends were 5 bases for V and 7 bases for J; bases not matched to a gene: 12. CDR3: CASSPRLASGRNGELFF. The DNA of the CDR3 is TGTGCCAGCAGCCCGCGACTGGCTAGCGGGAGGAACGGGGAGCTGTTTTTT. Drawing the rest from reference TRBV7-9 and TRBJ2-2, the complete variable domain is DTGVSQNPRHKITKRGQNVTFRCDPISEHNRLYWYRQTLGQGPEFLTYFQNEAQLEKSRLLSDRFSAERPKGSFSTLEIQRTEQGDSAMYLCASSPRLASGRNGELFFGEGSRLTVL.

This rearrangement joins TRBV7-2 to TRBJ2-3, with D possibly matching TRBD2 (6 bases). Trimming took off 4 bases at V and 1 base at J, with 9 bases between the two ends. The germline V gene encodes CDR1 SGHTA and CDR2 FQGNSA. This CDR3 contains 14 residues. The DNA of the CDR3 is TGTGCCAGCAGCTCGGAGGGAGGCACAGATACGCAGTATTTT. This codes for CASSSEGGTDTQYF.

The chain links TRBV7-2 to TRBJ2-7; 7 nucleotides line up with TRBD1. Germline values: CDR1 SGHTA, CDR2 FQGNSA. The CDR3 consists of 15 residues. Germline trimming cut 5 bases from V and 0 bases from J; bases unmatched to any gene: 7. The CDR3 nucleotides are TGTGCCAGCAGCCCGACCGGGACAGTCTCCTACGAGCAGTACTTC. As protein: CASSPTGTVSYEQYF.

The CDR3 reads CASSLGGRAMNTGELFF. DNA of the CDR3: TGTGCCAGCAGCTTGGGCGGGAGGGCGATGAACACCGGGGAGCTGTTTTTT. The rearrangement links TRBV5-4 to TRBJ2-2; 9 bases are shared with TRBD2. V shed 0 bases and J 1 base; nucleotides not matched to a gene: 4. The CDR3 loop spans 17 amino acids. From germline, CDR1 is SGHNT and CDR2 YYREEE (reference sequence).

This clone was observed a handful of times. The genes are TRBV28 and TRBJ2-7; a possible D gene is TRBD2 (6 bases). The CDR3 is made up of 15 amino acids. Germline V gene data show CDR1 as MDHEN and CDR2 as SYDVKM. Trimming pared 5 bases from V and 3 bases from J, leaving 17 bases between. CDR3 sequence reads: CASSGRGDGSYEQYF. The DNA of the CDR3 is TGTGCCAGCAGTGGACGCGGGGATGGCAGCTACGAGCAGTACTTC.

Only a few counts were recorded for this clone. The J gene is TRBJ2-1, the V gene TRBV21-1; the D call of TRBD1 is as the table states it, not checked on the DNA. TRBV21-1 is given as a pseudogene. The CDR3 length is 12 residues. The CDR3 reads CASKGARSRQFF. CDR3 in DNA: TGTGCCAGCAAGGGGGCCCGCAGCCGGCAGTTCTTC.

This sequence joins TRBV18 and TRBJ2-1; D might be TRBD1 (5 bases). The CDR3 covers 14 residues. Germline CDR1 reads KGHSH; CDR2 reads LQKENI. Trimming took off 3 bases at V and 7 bases at J, with 13 bases between the two ends. Written as DNA, the CDR3 is TGTGCCAGCTCACCTTCGCGGCAGGGAAATGAGCAGTTCTTC. Translation: CASSPSRQGNEQFF. Full variable domain (outside the CDR3, taken from reference TRBV18 and TRBJ2-1): NAGVMQNPRHLVRRRGQEARLRCSPMKGHSHVYWYRQLPEEGLKFMVYLQKENIIDESGMPKERFSAEFPKEGPSILRIQQVVRGDSAAYFCASSPSRQGNEQFFGPGTRLTVL.

The chain has TRBV28 and TRBJ1-2; D is perhaps TRBD1 (6 bases). The CDR3 loop spans 15 amino acids. Germline lookup yields CDR1 MDHEN and CDR2 SYDVKM. The V gene lost 3 bases and the J gene lost 4 bases, with 15 bases spanning the gap. CDR3 sequence (DNA): TGTGCCAGCAGTTTCGACAGGCCCCCATTCTATGGCTACACCTTC. It encodes CASSFDRPPFYGYTF.

This chain joins TRBV30 and TRBJ2-5, with 8 bases lining up with TRBD1. This CDR3 region has 13 residues. The germline V gene has CDR1 GTSNPN and CDR2 SVGIG (reference sequence). Germline trimming cut 5 bases from V and 4 bases from J; bases unmatched to any gene: 6. The CDR3 DNA reads TGTGCCTGGGGACAGGGCGCTACAGAGACCCAGTACTTC. It translates to CAWGQGATETQYF.

There are a few counts of this clone. The genes are TRBV7-6 and TRBJ2-1; 7 bases line up with TRBD2. There are 15 residues in the CDR3. V was pared by 4 bases and J by 5 bases, with 8 bases of the junction left unmatched. CDR1 is SGHVS and CDR2 is FNYEAQ in the germline V gene. The DNA of the CDR3 is TGTGCCAGCAGCTCCCGCCCGGGAGGAGACAATGAGCAGTTCTTC. This codes for CASSSRPGGDNEQFF.

This clone was seen a handful of times. This chain joins TRBV18 and TRBJ1-6; 7 positions agree with TRBD1. CDR3 length: 16 amino acids. Trimming removed 6 bases from V and 0 bases from J; junction bases left unmatched: 5. Germline loops: CDR1 KGHSH, CDR2 LQKENI. CDR3: CASSRGQTSYNSPLHF. CDR3 sequence (DNA): TGTGCCAGCTCGCGGGGACAGACCTCCTATAATTCACCCCTCCACTTT.

This clone was seen a handful of times. The chain recombines TRBV6-5 with TRBJ2-1; TRBD1 matches at 10 bases. This CDR3 spans 14 amino acids. V was pared by 5 bases and J by 15 bases, with 13 bases of the junction left unmatched. Germline CDR1 MNHEY, CDR2 SVGAGI. Written as DNA, the CDR3 is TGTGCCAGCAGTCCGGGACAGGTCGACAGGGGGCGGTTCTTC. It yields the protein CASSPGQVDRGRFF.

The V gene is TRBV2, the J gene TRBJ1-2; perhaps TRBD1 as D (5 bases). The germline V and J ends were trimmed by 9 bases and 8 bases, with 16 bases remaining between them. Germline V lookup: CDR1 SNHLY, CDR2 FYNNEI. The CDR3 is 12 amino acids. The CDR3 reads CASPHSGWGYTF. CDR3 in DNA: TGTGCCAGTCCCCATTCAGGGTGGGGCTACACCTTC.

This clone ranks as medium-sized. The chain is built from TRBV18 and TRBJ2-2; tentatively, D is TRBD1 (5 bases). The germline V and J ends were trimmed by 5 bases and 6 bases, with 10 bases remaining between them. The CDR3 is 13 amino acids. The V gene's germline CDR1 is KGHSH and CDR2 LQKENI. The CDR3 is CASSSRVAGELFF. The CDR3 DNA sequence: TGTGCCAGCTCATCCAGGGTTGCCGGGGAGCTGTTTTTT.

The rearrangement uses TRBV2 and TRBJ2-6; 7 nucleotides align to TRBD1. Germline trimming cut 4 bases from V and 0 bases from J; bases unmatched to any gene: 6. In germline, CDR1 is SNHLY, CDR2 FYNNEI. The CDR3 is made up of 17 amino acids. CDR3 region: CASSVQGVASGANVLTF. The CDR3 coding sequence is TGTGCCAGCAGTGTCCAGGGGGTGGCCTCTGGGGCCAACGTCCTGACTTTC. The entire variable domain, with the rest obtained from reference TRBV2 and TRBJ2-6, is as follows: EPEVTQTPSHQVTQMGQEVILRCVPISNHLYFYWYRQILGQKVEFLVSFYNNEISEKSEIFDDQFSVERPDGSNFTLKIRSTKLEDSAMYFCASSVQGVASGANVLTFGAGSRLTVL.

This sequence joins TRBV28 and TRBJ2-2, with D possibly being TRBD1 (6 bases). CDR3 length: 13 residues. The germline V gene encodes CDR1 MDHEN and CDR2 SYDVKM. CDR3: CITGNPNTGELFF. DNA for the CDR3: TGTATCACAGGGAATCCAAACACCGGGGAGCTGTTTTTT. Full variable domain (remainder filled in from reference TRBV28 and TRBJ2-2): DVKVTQSSRYLVKRTGEKVFLECVQDMDHENMFWYRQDPGLGLRLIYFSYDVKMKEKGDIPEGYSVSREKKERFSLILESASTNQTSMYLCITGNPNTGELFFGEGSRLTVL.

The J gene is TRBJ2-3, the V gene TRBV5-1; TRBD2 matches 8 bases. Losses at the gene ends were 4 bases for V and 3 bases for J; bases not matched to a gene: 25. The CDR3 length is 21 residues. From germline, CDR1 is SGHRS and CDR2 YFSETQ. The CDR3 is CASSTGGFRTTREWWTDTQYF. Written as DNA, the CDR3 is TGCGCCAGCAGCACGGGAGGGTTTAGGACTACCCGGGAGTGGTGGACAGATACGCAGTATTTT. The variable domain in full, with the rest retrieved from reference TRBV5-1 and TRBJ2-3, is KAGVTQTPRYLIKTRGQQVTLSCSPISGHRSVSWYQQTPGQGLQFLFEYFSETQRNKGNFPGRFSGRQFSNSRSEMNVSTLELGDSALYLCASSTGGFRTTREWWTDTQYFGPGTRLTVL.

The CDR3 loop reads CASSQVAANEQFF. The CDR3 coding sequence is TGTGCCAGCAGCCAAGTGGCTGCCAATGAGCAGTTCTTC. The rearrangement joins TRBV4-2 to TRBJ2-1, with no clear D. This CDR3 spans 13 amino acids. V was shortened by 1 base and J by 6 bases, with 7 bases between the two germline ends. Germline V gene data show CDR1 as LGHNA and CDR2 as YNFKEQ.

This clone was picked up a small number of times. The chain recombines TRBV11-2 with TRBJ2-5; possible D gene TRBD1, 5 bases. The CDR3 is 14 amino acids. In germline, CDR1 is SGHAT, CDR2 FQNNGV. The ends were cut back, 3 bases at V and 2 bases at J, with 10 bases in the middle. CDR3 coding DNA: TGTGCCAGCAGCTTTAGACAGACACAAGAGACCCAGTACTTC. Residues: CASSFRQTQETQYF.

This clone was found a few times. This chain links TRBV27 with TRBJ1-2; D remains unclear. Deletions cut 3 bases from V and 14 bases from J, with 16 bases between. The germline gives CDR1 MNHEY, CDR2 SMNVEV (reference sequence). The CDR3 contains 12 residues. For the CDR3, the DNA is TGTGCCAGCAGTTTCTCCCCCCGGCGGGAAACCTTC. It specifies CASSFSPRRETF.

This clone showed up many times. This chain links TRBV28 with TRBJ1-1; tentative D call: TRBD1 (6 bases). From germline, CDR1 is MDHEN and CDR2 SYDVKM. The CDR3 is made up of 14 amino acids. The germline V and J ends were trimmed by 5 bases and 0 bases, with 10 bases remaining between them. The DNA of the CDR3 is TGTGCCAGCAGTGATCAGGGGATGAACACTGAAGCTTTCTTT. The encoded protein is CASSDQGMNTEAFF.

J is TRBJ1-2 and V is TRBV6-5, with a tentative D call TRBD1 (6 bases). Trimming removed 5 bases at V and 3 bases at J, with 10 bases between. The germline V gene has CDR1 MNHEY and CDR2 SVGAGI. The CDR3 has 13 residues. The chain's CDR3 is CASSPGQYYGYTF. Written as DNA, the CDR3 is TGTGCCAGCAGTCCGGGACAATACTATGGCTACACCTTC.

The table lists this clone with a few counts. This chain uses TRBV5-4 with TRBJ2-3; tentative D call: TRBD2 (6 bases). The CDR3 contains 14 residues. Per the germline V gene, CDR1 is SGHNT and CDR2 is YYREEE (reference sequence). Trimming cost V 2 bases and J 2 bases, with 9 bases left between them. The CDR3 loop is CASSFGRDTDTQYF. The CDR3 DNA sequence: TGTGCCAGCAGCTTCGGGCGGGACACAGATACGCAGTATTTT.

The chain combines TRBV25-1 with TRBJ2-1; 8 positions agree with TRBD1. Germline values: CDR1 MGHDK, CDR2 SYGVNS. Germline trimming cut 6 bases from V and 10 bases from J; bases unmatched to any gene: 2. This CDR3 has 11 residues. The CDR3 coding sequence is TGTGCCAGCAGAGGGACAGGAGAGCAGTTCTTC. It specifies CASRGTGEQFF.

The J gene is TRBJ2-7, the V gene TRBV11-3, with D possibly matching TRBD1 (5 bases). The V end was cut by 5 bases, the J end by 1 base, with 9 bases between. The germline V gene has CDR1 SGHNT and CDR2 YENEEA. The CDR3 runs 13 residues. CDR3: CASSPGHSYEQYF. Written as DNA, the CDR3 is TGTGCCAGCAGCCCAGGACATTCCTACGAGCAGTACTTC.